Described below is a single TCR beta chain sequence and its context. The target antigen is unknown. TCR alpha and TCR beta cDNA libraries carrying sample barcodes and UMIs were produced by 5'RACE using constant-segment primers. TCRdb redid the calling of the 5' RACE reads with MiXCR, one entry per CDR3 protein. The table records tens of thousands of distinct CDR3 sequences, approximately 13% of them present only once. This entry is derived from a study of T-cell memory formation after mild COVID-19. General study findings and limits: Pre-infection memory showed some responding clones, and this suggested that cross-reactive memory joined. Contracting clones from day 15 to 85 had balanced CD4/CD8; later expanders favoured CD4+. CD4+ contracting clones were mainly CM and EM; CD8+ ones, EMRA.

The CDR3 is 14 amino acids. V lost 0 bases and J lost 2, with 6 bases in between. The germline V gene encodes CDR1 SGDLS and CDR2 YYNGEE. Sequencing used PBMCs or a T cell subset sorted from them (not recorded which). The rearrangement uses TRBV9 and TRBJ1-5; D remains unclear. This receptor was obtained from an adult woman who had mild COVID-19 (a few samples of this study predate the infection). Cell type and time point are not known. The CDR3 loop reads CASSVDDRNQPQHF. CDR3 in DNA: TGTGCCAGCAGCGTAGACGATCGCAATCAGCCCCAGCATTTT. The variable domain in full, with the rest retrieved from reference TRBV9 and TRBJ1-5, is DSGVTQTPKHLITATGQRVTLRCSPRSGDLSVYWYQQSLDQGLQFLIQYYNGEERAKGNILERFSAQQFPDLHSELNLSSLELGDSALYFCASSVDDRNQPQHFGDGTRLSIL.